This T cell receptor (beta chain) was captured in a study of T cell responses to AZD1222 COVID-19 vaccine (dated by TCRdb to about 2021). Background on the whole study: Because spike-specific TCR depth and breadth did not differ between the two schedules, AZD1222 recipients who got a second dose at roughly 4 weeks were pooled with those who got a second dose at roughly 12 weeks. TCR sequencing was performed for 230 to 250 trial participants, of whom about 200 were given two doses of AZD1222 and about 25 were given two doses of MenACWY control vaccine. Trial participants were enrolled by age into subgroups of 18-55, 56-69 and 70-plus years, and around 140, 26 and 57 TCR-sequenced participants, respectively, were included in these subgroups. What the study reported, not specific to this receptor: The whole spike protein was spanned by vaccine-associated CD4 TCRs, and dominant responses were seen in regions 160-218 and 743-854. Only a handful of AZD1222 recipients were SARS-CoV-2 seropositive at baseline, limiting conclusions about previously exposed vaccinees. No day 14 peak-response samples were available, so repertoires were characterized only after the peak T cell response. A significant rise in spike-specific TCR breadth and depth was observed after two AZD1222 doses relative to day 0 and relative to MenACWY recipients. In the small 56-69-year group, the increase in depth fell short of significance, most likely because of low power. Participants were mostly white British and included more females than males, and it was suggested by the authors that clonal diversity may have been underestimated. Nearly half of unique spike-specific TCRs reportedly recognized epitopes outside regions mutated in the B.1.351 and B.1.1.7 variants.

The germline ends are 13 bases apart after V is trimmed by 4 bases and J by 4 bases. There are 14 amino acids in the CDR3, from cysteine to phenylalanine inclusive. The sequence is cut down to CDR3 DNA, 42 bases in frame from base 1. From the germline V gene (reference sequence), CDR1 is SEHNR and CDR2 is FQNEAQ. The CDR3 regions of human TCRbeta chains were subjected to immunosequencing. As for the authors' bioinformatics: Repertoire TCRs were checked for matches against a reference library of SARS-CoV-2-specific TCRs that had been generated using the MIRA antigen-specificity platform. Breadth meant the fraction of unique TCRs that were SARS-CoV-2-associated, whereas depth meant the fraction of total T cells that were SARS-CoV-2-associated. Using the MIRA data, each spike-specific TCR was mapped to the spike region that the TCR reacts to and placed in a CD4 or CD8 class. Log10-transformed breadth and depth values were compared by one-way ANOVA with Sidak's multiple comparisons tests. In its TCRdb copy, this immuneACCESS table keeps in-frame sequences only and misses some clones. Where compared with another copy, unresolved V genes explain less than half of these, and the others have no known cause. D and trimming were read from the DNA, whereas the V and J calls and clone size are those reported in that table. The sample includes 100,000 or so clones, with roughly 89% observed a single time. The ten top clones hold more than 10% of the sample.

About this clone itself: The specificity of this receptor is unknown. No clone much larger than this one lies a single base away; base qualities are absent.

What the time point label conveys for this sample: baseline before first vaccination. Vaccinee samples were obtained from the UK trials COV001 and COV002, which included a single-blind randomized controlled phase 2/3 trial of AZD1222 (ChAdOx1 nCoV-19) in healthy adults. Trial participant PBMC samples were collected at day 0 and day 28 after the second dose for TCRbeta chain sequencing. Here the sequenced sample was peripheral blood, taken on day 0 of AZD1222 vaccination. The rearrangement combines TRBV7-9 with TRBJ1-2; 5 matching bases give a weak D call of TRBD1. The TCR sequence derives from an adult in good health. CDR3 sequence: CASSSESRAYGYTF. The DNA sequence is given as TGTGCCAGCAGCTCTGAGAGCAGGGCCTATGGCTACACCTTC.